The T cell receptor (beta chain) described here comes from a study of blood T cell repertoires in COVID-19. The wider study: Sample material is recorded as cDNA or gDNA derived from T cells, B-cell-depleted T cells, or PBMCs.

Data came from immunoSEQ multiplex PCR; TCRdb stores just in-frame clones and leaves some out. The sample includes about 160,000 clones, approximately 87% of them seen just once. Germline V gene sequence: CDR1 KGHDR, CDR2 SFDVKD. V lost 3 bases to trimming and J lost 0 bases; unmatched junction nucleotides: 4. The CDR3 has 16 residues. The TCR was taken from a woman in her seventies with COVID-19, enrolled during active disease. The sequenced sample consisted of peripheral blood. This chain uses TRBV24-1 with TRBJ1-5, with 7 positions matching TRBD1. This CDR3 reads CATSDPGTDSNQPQHF. The CDR3 nucleotides are TGTGCCACCAGTGATCCCGGGACAGATAGCAATCAGCCCCAGCATTTT.